Sequencing of this TCR beta chain was carried out in a study of early T cells in non-severe SARS-CoV-2 infection. Turning to the study itself: Bulk RNA isolated from unsorted whole blood underwent sequencing; chains were not paired. Study-wide results and caveats: The VDJdb matching leaned toward anti-spike CD8 responses and overlooked private and CD4 specificities.

Researchers tagged individual cDNA molecules with unique molecular identifiers. One entry per CDR3 protein results from TCRdb running MiXCR on the 5' RACE reads. The sample records 70,000 to 85,000 distinct CDR3 sequences, 13% being singletons. This clonotype was counted only a few times. Its antigen remains unknown. J was trimmed by 3 bases and V by 3 bases; bases with no gene match: 4. The CDR3 covers 14 residues. Germline V gene data show CDR1 as SNHLY and CDR2 as FYNNEI. The source material was whole blood. The receptor was derived from an adult who was a healthcare worker with PCR-confirmed SARS-CoV-2 infection or an uninfected control (not recorded which). The chain employs TRBV2 and TRBJ1-1; TRBD1 agrees at 7 bases. The CDR3 DNA sequence: TGTGCCAGCAGTGAGGAGGGGGCGGACACTGAAGCTTTCTTT. Translated: CASSEEGADTEAFF.